This entry lists 3 T cell receptor beta chains sequenced from one sample in a study of cytomegalovirus exposure and HLA in healthy donors. With 60 Vbeta and 13 Jbeta primers, the PCR was carried out. Measured with immunoSEQ multiplex PCR; TCRdb has only the in-frame clones, and not every one. The table lists about 80,000 clones, over 70% of them singletons. The sample comprised PBMCs. The receptors originated from a man aged 50-60 years in good health and CMV-seropositive.

This chain joins TRBV7-9 and TRBJ1-4; the D gene is possibly TRBD1 (6 bases). V was shortened by 5 bases and J by 5 bases, with 15 bases between the two germline ends. Germline loops: CDR1 SEHNR, CDR2 FQNEAQ (reference sequence). The CDR3 runs to 15 residues. The DNA for the CDR3 is TGTGCCAGCAGCGCTTCACAGGGCCGGAATGAAAAACTGTTTTTT. This gives the protein CASSASQGRNEKLFF.

The CDR3 DNA sequence: TGTGCCAGCCTGTCGAGGGACACCCACAATGAGCAGTTCTTC. This sequence encodes CASLSRDTHNEQFF. The chain has TRBV6-6 and TRBJ2-1, with D perhaps TRBD1 (6 bases). This CDR3 spans 14 amino acids. V lost 8 bases to trimming and J lost 5 bases, with 16 bases between them. The germline V gene encodes CDR1 MNHNY and CDR2 SVGAGI (reference sequence).

The rearrangement uses TRBV9 and TRBJ2-3; D is possibly TRBD1 (6 bases). This CDR3 has 15 residues. Germline CDR1 SGDLS, CDR2 YYNGEE. Trimming stripped 4 bases from V and 8 bases from J, with 20 bases between. The CDR3 DNA is TGTGCCAGCAGCCCCCAGGGGCCATCGACGGGTACGCAGTATTTT. Translating gives CASSPQGPSTGTQYF.